This T cell receptor beta chain was profiled in a study of cytomegalovirus exposure and HLA in healthy donors. The germline V and J ends were trimmed by 5 bases and 1 base, with 11 bases remaining between them. This CDR3 is 14 amino acids long. Germline CDR1 MDHEN, CDR2 SYDVKM. The PCR contained 60 Vbeta and 13 Jbeta primers. TCRdb's table, derived via immunoSEQ multiplex PCR, lists solely in-frame clones and lacks some. The sample has 140,000 to 150,000 clones; roughly 70% are singletons. The source of this sequence is a woman in her fifties or sixties in good health and CMV-seropositive. The chain uses TRBV28 and TRBJ1-1; D is uncertain. The sample taken for sequencing was PBMCs. CDR3 nucleotide sequence: TGTGCCAGCAGTCTACCCACTTGGAACACTGAAGCTTTCTTT. Its protein product is CASSLPTWNTEAFF. The whole variable domain, remainder taken from reference TRBV28 and TRBJ1-1, is DVKVTQSSRYLVKRTGEKVFLECVQDMDHENMFWYRQDPGLGLRLIYFSYDVKMKEKGDIPEGYSVSREKKERFSLILESASTNQTSMYLCASSLPTWNTEAFFGQGTRLTVV.